The present T cell receptor (beta chain) was sequenced within a study of identical twins. Broader study findings: Conclusions came from cross-sectional statistical analysis, not from following the same donors. Sharing of beta out-of-frame sequences by twins showed a weaker excess. Shared out-of-frame alpha sequences (those common to twins) showed excess low generation probability.

This clonotype came up many times. The target antigen is unknown. CDR1 MNHEY and CDR2 SMNVEV come from the germline V gene (reference sequence). Trimming left V 2 bases short and J 5 bases short, with 9 bases between. The CDR3 contains 13 residues. TCRdb reprocessed the 5' RACE reads with MiXCR, giving one entry per CDR3 protein. The sample lists hundreds of thousands of distinct CDR3 sequences, roughly 12% occurring once. This same sample was also part of a study on yellow fever vaccine responses in identical twins.

This TCR came from a woman younger than 30 in good health. Sequencing input: CD8+ T cells sorted from blood. The chain has TRBV27 and TRBJ2-5; possible D gene TRBD2, 6 bases. The CDR3 is CASSLAGLETQYF. The CDR3 DNA is TGTGCCAGCAGTTTAGCGGGGTTGGAGACCCAGTACTTC.